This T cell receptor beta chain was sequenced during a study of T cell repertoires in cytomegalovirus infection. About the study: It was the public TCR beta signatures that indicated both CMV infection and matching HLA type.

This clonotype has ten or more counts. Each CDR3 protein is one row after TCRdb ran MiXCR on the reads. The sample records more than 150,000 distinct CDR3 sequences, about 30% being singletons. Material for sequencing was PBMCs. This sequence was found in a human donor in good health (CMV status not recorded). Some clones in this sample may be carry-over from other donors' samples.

As DNA, the CDR3 is TGCGCCAGCAGCCAAGATCAGGGGGGGGAGGGTGGCTATGGCTACACCTTC. This sequence encodes CASSQDQGGEGGYGYTF. This sequence joins TRBV4-3 and TRBJ1-2, with 7 bases lining up with TRBD1. Germline V gene data show CDR1 as LGHNA and CDR2 as YSLEER. The CDR3 loop spans 17 amino acids. The junction had 11 bases not matched to a gene; V was cut back by 0 bases and J by 4 bases.